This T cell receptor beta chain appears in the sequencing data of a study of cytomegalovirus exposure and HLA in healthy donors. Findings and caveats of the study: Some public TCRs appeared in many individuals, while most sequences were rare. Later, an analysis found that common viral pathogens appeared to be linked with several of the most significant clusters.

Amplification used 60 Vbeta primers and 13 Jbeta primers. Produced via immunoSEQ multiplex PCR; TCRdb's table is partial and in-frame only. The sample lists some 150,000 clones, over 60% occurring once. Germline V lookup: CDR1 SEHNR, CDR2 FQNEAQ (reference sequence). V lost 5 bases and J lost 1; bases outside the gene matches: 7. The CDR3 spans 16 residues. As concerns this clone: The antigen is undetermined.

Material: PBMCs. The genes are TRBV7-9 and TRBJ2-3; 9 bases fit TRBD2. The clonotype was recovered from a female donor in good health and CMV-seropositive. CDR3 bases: TGTGCCAGCAGCCTAGACCGGACTAGCGGCACAGATACGCAGTATTTT. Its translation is CASSLDRTSGTDTQYF.